This TCR beta chain was sequenced in a study of graft-versus-host responses after intestinal transplantation. Overall study context: Induction using anti-thymocyte globulin, followed by tacrolimus and steroids for about 3 years, was given to all recipients.

In regard to this clone: Its target is not known.

Study conclusions and caveats: Early after transplant, HvG declines were associated with peak levels of circulating GvH clones. High graft-versus-host to host-versus-graft T cell clonal ratios marked allografts of patients with graft-donor macrochimerism.

The protocol was immunoSEQ multiplex PCR, while the TCRdb copy is restricted to in-frame clones and leaves out a portion. The sample contains some 13,000 clones, 84% of which appear only once. The V and J ends lost 4 bases and 2 bases respectively, with 18 bases between them. The germline V gene encodes CDR1 MDHEN and CDR2 SYDVKM. The CDR3 has 17 residues. The chain uses TRBV28 and TRBJ1-3; TRBD1 is a possible D gene (5 bases). The source material was PBMCs, sampled after intestinal transplantation. This receptor was obtained from a human patient who received an intestinal transplant, so some T cells may come from the graft donor. The chain's CDR3 is CASSSPPAGRTGNTIYF. As DNA, the CDR3 is TGTGCCAGCAGTTCACCTCCGGCAGGGAGGACTGGAAACACCATATATTTT.